The present entry profiles one TCR beta chain with its context. Its target is unknown. V was clipped by 4 bases and J by 0 bases, with 15 bases between them. CDR1 SNHLY and CDR2 FYNNEI come from the germline V gene. This CDR3 is 17 amino acids long. The data are from a study of vaccination and CD4 T cells after COVID-19. Study background: SARS-CoV-2 positivity in convalescent patients was established by nasal swab PCR; some 10 had mild and one severe disease. Spike peptides, overlapping and drawn from SARS-CoV-2, HCoV-NL63, HCoV-OC43 and HCoV-229E, were used to stimulate cells.

The sample's treatment: approximately 11-day PBMC culture with coronavirus spike peptide pools or control peptides (ViraFEST assay). For ViraFEST, peptide pools expanded antigen-specific T cells, after which the TCRs were sequenced. The Oncomine TCR Beta short-read assay was what sequenced the DNA obtained from cultured CD4+ T cells. Someone extracted genomic DNA from cultured CD4+ T cells. A single record per CDR3 protein comes from TCRdb applying MiXCR to the PCR reads. In the table there are fewer than 4,500 distinct CDR3 sequences, approximately 16% of which are singletons. This receptor was identified in a human donor who had recovered from COVID-19. The chain recombines TRBV2 with TRBJ1-4; possibly TRBD1 for D (6 bases). The sequenced sample was CD4+ T cells from blood, cultured in vitro. The DNA for the CDR3 is TGTGCCAGCAGTGGACAGGACATTATTGCAACTAATGAAAAACTGTTTTTT. Protein product: CASSGQDIIATNEKLFF.